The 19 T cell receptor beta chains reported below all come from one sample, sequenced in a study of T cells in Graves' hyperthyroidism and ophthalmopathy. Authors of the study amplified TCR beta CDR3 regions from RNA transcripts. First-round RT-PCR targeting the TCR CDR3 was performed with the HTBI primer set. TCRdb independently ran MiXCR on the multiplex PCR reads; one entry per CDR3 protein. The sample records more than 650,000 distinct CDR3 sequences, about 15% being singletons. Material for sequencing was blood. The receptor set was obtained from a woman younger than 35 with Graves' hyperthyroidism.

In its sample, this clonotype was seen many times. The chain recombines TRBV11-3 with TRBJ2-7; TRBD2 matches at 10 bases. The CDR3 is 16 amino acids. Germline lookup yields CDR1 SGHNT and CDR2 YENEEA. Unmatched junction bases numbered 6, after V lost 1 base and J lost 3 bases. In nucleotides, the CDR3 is TGTGCCAGCAGCTTAGCCGGGACTAGCGCATACTACGAGCAGTACTTC. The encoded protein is CASSLAGTSAYYEQYF.

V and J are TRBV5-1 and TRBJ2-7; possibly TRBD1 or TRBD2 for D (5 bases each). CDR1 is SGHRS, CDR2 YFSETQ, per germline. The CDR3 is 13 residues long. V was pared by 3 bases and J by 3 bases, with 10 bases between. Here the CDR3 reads CASSSGPGYEQYF. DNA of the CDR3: TGCGCCAGCAGCTCGGGACCAGGCTACGAGCAGTACTTC.

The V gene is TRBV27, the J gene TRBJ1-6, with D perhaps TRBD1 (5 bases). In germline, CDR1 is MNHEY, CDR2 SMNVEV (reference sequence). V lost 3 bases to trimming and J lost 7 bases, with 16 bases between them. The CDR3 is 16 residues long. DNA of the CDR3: TGTGCCAGCAGTTTCGGCCAGGGTGGGGCCAATTCACCCCTCCACTTT. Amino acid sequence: CASSFGQGGANSPLHF.

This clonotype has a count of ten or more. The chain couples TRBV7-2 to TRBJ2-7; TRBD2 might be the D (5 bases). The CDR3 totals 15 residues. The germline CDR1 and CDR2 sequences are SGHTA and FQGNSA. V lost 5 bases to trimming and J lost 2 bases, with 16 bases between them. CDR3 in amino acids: CASSRGVSGTYEQYF. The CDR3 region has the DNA TGTGCCAGCAGCCGAGGAGTATCGGGAACCTACGAGCAGTACTTC. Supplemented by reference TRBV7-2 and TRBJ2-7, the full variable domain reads GAGVSQSPSNKVTEKGKDVELRCDPISGHTALYWYRQSLGQGLEFLIYFQGNSAPDKSGLPSDRFSAERTGGSVSTLTIQRTQQEDSAVYLCASSRGVSGTYEQYFGPGTRLTVT.

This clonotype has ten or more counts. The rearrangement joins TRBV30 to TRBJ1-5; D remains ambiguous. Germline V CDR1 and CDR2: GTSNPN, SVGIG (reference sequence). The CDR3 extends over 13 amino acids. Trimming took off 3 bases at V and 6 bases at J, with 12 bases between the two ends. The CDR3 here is CAWSGEGTQPQHF. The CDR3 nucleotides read TGTGCCTGGAGCGGGGAGGGAACTCAGCCCCAGCATTTT.

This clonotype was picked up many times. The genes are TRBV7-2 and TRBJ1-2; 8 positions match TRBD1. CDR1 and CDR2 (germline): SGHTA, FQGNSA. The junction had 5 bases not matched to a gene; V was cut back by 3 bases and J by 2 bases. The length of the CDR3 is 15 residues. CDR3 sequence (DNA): TGTGCCAGCAGCTTCCCAGACAGGGGCAACTATGGCTACACCTTC. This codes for CASSFPDRGNYGYTF.

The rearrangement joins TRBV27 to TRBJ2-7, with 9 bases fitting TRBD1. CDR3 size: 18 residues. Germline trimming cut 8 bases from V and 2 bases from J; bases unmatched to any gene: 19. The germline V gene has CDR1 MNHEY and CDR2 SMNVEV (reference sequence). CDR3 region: CASSPNTLGTGSPYEQYF. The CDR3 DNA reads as TGTGCCAGCTCACCAAACACCCTAGGGACAGGGTCCCCCTACGAGCAGTACTTC.

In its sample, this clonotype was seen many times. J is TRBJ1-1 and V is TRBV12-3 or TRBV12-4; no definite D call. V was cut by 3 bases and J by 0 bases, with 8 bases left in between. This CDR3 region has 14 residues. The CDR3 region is CASSFSGMNTEAFF. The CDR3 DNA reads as TGTGCCAGCAGTTTTTCGGGGATGAACACTGAAGCTTTCTTT.

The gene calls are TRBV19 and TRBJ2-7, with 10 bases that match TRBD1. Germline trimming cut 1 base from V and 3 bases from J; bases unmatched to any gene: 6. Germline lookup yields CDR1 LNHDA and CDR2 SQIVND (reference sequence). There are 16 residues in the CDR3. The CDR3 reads CASSIVGQGSLYEQYF. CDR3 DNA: TGTGCCAGTAGTATAGTGGGACAGGGGTCACTCTACGAGCAGTACTTC.

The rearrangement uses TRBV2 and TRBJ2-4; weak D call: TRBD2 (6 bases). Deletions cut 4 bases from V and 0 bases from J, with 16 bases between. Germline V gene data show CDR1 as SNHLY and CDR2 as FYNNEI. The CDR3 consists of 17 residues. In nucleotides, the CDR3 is TGTGCCAGCAGTGGGAGGGCAGGAGAGCTAGCCAAAAACATTCAGTACTTC. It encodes CASSGRAGELAKNIQYF.

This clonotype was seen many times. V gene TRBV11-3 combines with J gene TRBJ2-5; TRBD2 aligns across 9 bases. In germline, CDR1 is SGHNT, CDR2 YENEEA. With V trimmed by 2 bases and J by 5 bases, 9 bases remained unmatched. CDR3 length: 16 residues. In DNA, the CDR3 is TGTGCCAGCAGCTTAAGACGCCTAGCGGGGAGGGAGACCCAGTACTTC. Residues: CASSLRRLAGRETQYF.

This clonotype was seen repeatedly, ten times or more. The CDR3 DNA follows: TGTGCCACCGGCGGAGAGGAGACCCAGTACTTC. Translated, it gives CATGGEETQYF. The chain couples TRBV6-1 to TRBJ2-5, with D unclear. Trimming stripped 10 bases from V and 5 bases from J, with 11 bases between. In germline, CDR1 is MNHNS, CDR2 SASEGT. The CDR3 covers 11 residues.

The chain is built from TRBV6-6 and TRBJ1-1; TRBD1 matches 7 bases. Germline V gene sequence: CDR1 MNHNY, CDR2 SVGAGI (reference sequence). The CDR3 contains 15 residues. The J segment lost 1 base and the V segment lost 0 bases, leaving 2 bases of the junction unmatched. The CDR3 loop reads CASSYSRTGNTEAFF. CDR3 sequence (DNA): TGTGCCAGCAGTTACTCCAGGACAGGGAACACTGAAGCTTTCTTT.

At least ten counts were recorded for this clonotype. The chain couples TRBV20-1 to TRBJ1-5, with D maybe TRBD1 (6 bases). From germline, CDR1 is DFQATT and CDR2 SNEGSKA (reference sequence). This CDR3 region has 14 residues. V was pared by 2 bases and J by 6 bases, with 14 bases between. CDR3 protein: CSARMGGAGQPQHF. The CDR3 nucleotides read TGCAGTGCTAGAATGGGGGGCGCGGGTCAGCCCCAGCATTTT.

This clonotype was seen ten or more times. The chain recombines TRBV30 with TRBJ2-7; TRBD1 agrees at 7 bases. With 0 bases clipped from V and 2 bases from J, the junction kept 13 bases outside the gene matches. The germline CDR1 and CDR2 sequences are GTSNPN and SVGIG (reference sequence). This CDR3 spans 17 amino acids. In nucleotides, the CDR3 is TGTGCCTGGAGTGTACGGTCGTCGTCGAGGGGGCCCTACGAGCAGTACTTC. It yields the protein CAWSVRSSSRGPYEQYF. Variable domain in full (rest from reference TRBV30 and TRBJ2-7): SQTIHQWPATLVQPVGSPLSLECTVEGTSNPNLYWYRQAAGRGLQLLFYSVGIGQISSEVPQNLSASRPQDRQFILSSKKLLLSDSGFYLCAWSVRSSSRGPYEQYFGPGTRLTVT.

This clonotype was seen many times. In nucleotides, the CDR3 is TGTGCCACCAGTAAAACAGGGGCTGGGGCCAACGTCCTGACTTTC. Translated: CATSKTGAGANVLTF. The chain has TRBV24-1 and TRBJ2-6; 7 bases fit TRBD1. The V gene end was trimmed by 6 bases and the J gene end by 2 bases; junction bases not matched to a gene: 3. The CDR3 covers 15 residues. CDR1 KGHDR and CDR2 SFDVKD come from the germline V gene.

CDR3 protein: CASSVGGDGNQPQHF. CDR3 bases: TGTGCCAGCAGCGTAGGGGGGGACGGCAATCAGCCCCAGCATTTT. J is TRBJ1-5 and V is TRBV9; tentative D call: TRBD1 (5 bases). There are 15 residues in the CDR3. Per germline, CDR1 SGDLS and CDR2 YYNGEE. V lost 0 bases and J 2 bases, leaving 9 bases between the germline ends.

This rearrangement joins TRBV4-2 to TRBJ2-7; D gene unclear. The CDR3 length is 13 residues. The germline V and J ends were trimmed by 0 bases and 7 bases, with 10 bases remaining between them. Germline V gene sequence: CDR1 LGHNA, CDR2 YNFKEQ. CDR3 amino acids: CASSQDPSREQYF. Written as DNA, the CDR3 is TGTGCCAGCAGCCAAGATCCCTCCCGGGAGCAGTACTTC.

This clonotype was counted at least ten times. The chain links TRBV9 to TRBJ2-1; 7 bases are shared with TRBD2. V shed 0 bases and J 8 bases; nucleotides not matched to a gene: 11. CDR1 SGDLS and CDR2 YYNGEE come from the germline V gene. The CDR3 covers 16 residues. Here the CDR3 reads CASSVEGGSGTDEQFF. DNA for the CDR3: TGTGCCAGCAGCGTAGAGGGCGGGAGTGGGACGGATGAGCAGTTCTTC.